The TCR beta chain described here comes from a study of chemoradiotherapy in HPV16-positive cancers. Here immunoSEQ multiplex PCR was the method, and the copy in TCRdb shows in-frame clones only, minus some. The data hold some 2,000 clones, with 73% observed a single time. Collection of the sample occurred from a patient who underwent chemoradiotherapy. This TCR came from a human donor with HPV-associated anogenital cancer.

The CDR3 reads CASSGQQGAQETQYF. DNA for the CDR3: TGTGCCAGCTCGGGTCAACAGGGAGCTCAAGAGACCCAGTACTTC. The J gene is TRBJ2-5, the V gene TRBV18; D possibly corresponds to TRBD1 (6 bases). V was trimmed by 6 bases and J by 2 bases, leaving 16 bases between them. Germline-derived CDR1 and CDR2 are KGHSH and LQKENI. The CDR3 spans 15 residues.